The 23 T cell receptor beta chains below come from one sample, sequenced in a study of T cells expressing NK-cell markers. TCRdb reprocessed the 5' RACE reads and stores each CDR3 protein as one record, lacking DNA. The sample shows 120,000 to 150,000 distinct CDR3 sequences, and roughly 12% sits with its ten largest clones. Sequencing was carried out using blood T cells: a sorted CD56 or NKG2C T cell subset, CD4+ or CD8+ T cells, or bulk PBMC T cells (not recorded which). The receptors come from a man aged 18-30 years in good health.

V gene TRBV7-9 combines with J gene TRBJ2-7; TCRdb reports TRBD1, a call that lacks DNA to check it against. The V gene's germline CDR1 is SEHNR and CDR2 FQNEAQ (reference sequence). The CDR3 runs to 14 residues. The CDR3 here is CASSLRQGAYEQYF.

The chain joins TRBV11-2 to TRBJ2-1; TCRdb lists TRBD1, though no DNA is available to test this call. This CDR3 contains 15 residues. Germline-derived CDR1 and CDR2 are SGHAT and FQNNGV. CDR3: CASSSVGARNNEQFF.

The chain carries TRBV4-2 and TRBJ2-7. CDR3 length equals 12 residues. From germline, CDR1 is LGHNA and CDR2 YNFKEQ. CDR3 loop: CASSQDSVEQYF.

The chain has TRBV6-5 and TRBJ2-1. CDR3 length equals 17 residues. Germline CDR1 is MNHEY and CDR2 is SVGAGI. The CDR3 spells CASSYGVGGFSYNEQFF.

V usage is TRBV20-1 and J usage is TRBJ2-3; TCRdb's D call of TRBD1 is untestable without DNA. Germline V gives CDR1 DFQATT, CDR2 SNEGSKA (reference sequence). The CDR3 is made up of 14 amino acids. This CDR3 reads CSARDRGGTDTQYF.

This chain uses TRBV7-9 with TRBJ1-1; TCRdb selects TRBD1, and the lack of DNA leaves this call unchecked. Germline assignment: CDR1 SEHNR and CDR2 FQNEAQ (reference sequence). The CDR3 spans 15 residues. The chain's CDR3 is CASSLGQGTNTEAFF.

This chain connects TRBV7-9 to TRBJ2-1; TCRdb indicates TRBD2, and absent DNA this call remains unverified. The CDR3 spans 12 residues. Looked up from germline, CDR1 is SEHNR and CDR2 is FQNEAQ (reference sequence). CDR3 loop: CASEGLTNEQFF.

This rearrangement joins TRBV5-1 to TRBJ1-3; lacking DNA, the TRBD1 call made by TCRdb goes unchecked. There are 16 residues in the CDR3. Germline loops: CDR1 SGHRS, CDR2 YFSETQ. The CDR3 protein is CASSPPDRGSGNTIYF. The whole variable domain, remainder taken from reference TRBV5-1 and TRBJ1-3, is KAGVTQTPRYLIKTRGQQVTLSCSPISGHRSVSWYQQTPGQGLQFLFEYFSETQRNKGNFPGRFSGRQFSNSRSEMNVSTLELGDSALYLCASSPPDRGSGNTIYFGEGSWLTVV.

The chain uses TRBV20-1 and TRBJ2-7. This CDR3 spans 12 amino acids. Germline CDR1 DFQATT, CDR2 SNEGSKA (reference sequence). The CDR3 loop reads CSARDITVEQYF.

The CDR3 region is CASSLVFDSAGGFGELFF. This rearrangement joins TRBV5-4 to TRBJ2-2; with no DNA, the TCRdb D assignment of TRBD2 cannot be verified. The germline CDR1 and CDR2 sequences are SGHNT and YYREEE (reference sequence). The CDR3 has 18 amino acids.

J is TRBJ1-1 and V is TRBV4-1; there is no DNA to check the TCRdb D call of TRBD1. This CDR3 comprises 14 residues. Germline V gives CDR1 MGHRA, CDR2 YSYEKL. CDR3 sequence: CASSHATVNTEAFF.

CDR3 residues: CASSPVLGQQDTQYF. The chain has TRBV12-3 or TRBV12-4 and TRBJ2-3; the TRBD2 assignment by TCRdb is unverifiable without DNA. The length of the CDR3 is 15 residues.

The chain joins TRBV12-3 or TRBV12-4 to TRBJ2-1; lacking DNA, the TRBD2 call made by TCRdb goes unchecked. There are 13 residues in the CDR3. CDR3 loop: CASNLREEVEQFF.

The rearrangement joins TRBV27 to TRBJ2-1; TCRdb designates TRBD1, a call that cannot be tested without DNA. CDR1 is MNHEY and CDR2 is SMNVEV in the germline V gene (reference sequence). The CDR3 loop spans 16 amino acids. The CDR3 protein is CASSSMGGGGYNEQFF.

The chain employs TRBV27 and TRBJ2-1; as DNA is missing, the TRBD1 call by TCRdb cannot be tested. The CDR3 is 15 amino acids. Per germline, CDR1 MNHEY and CDR2 SMNVEV (reference sequence). CDR3 region: CASSFSGPRGNEQFF.

The chain combines TRBV27 with TRBJ2-5; the TRBD2 assignment by TCRdb is unverifiable without DNA. CDR1 is MNHEY, CDR2 SMNVEV, per germline (reference sequence). The CDR3 length is 17 residues. The CDR3 loop reads CASSPGLAGVNQETQYF.

The rearrangement links TRBV2 to TRBJ2-3; TCRdb's assignment of TRBD1 cannot be checked, as there is no DNA. Germline V gene data show CDR1 as SNHLY and CDR2 as FYNNEI. The CDR3 sequence is 17 residues long. CDR3 region: CASSEAPETGAADTQYF.

The chain has TRBV6-2 or TRBV6-3 and TRBJ2-6; checking the TCRdb D call of TRBD1 is not possible without DNA. The V gene's germline CDR1 is MNHEY and CDR2 SVGEGT. CDR3 length: 18 residues. This CDR3 reads CASPKQGALLSGANVLTF.

This chain joins TRBV10-2 and TRBJ1-1. The CDR3 is 11 amino acids. Looked up from germline, CDR1 is WSHSY and CDR2 is SAAADI. The chain's CDR3 is CASSVGGEAFF.

This chain connects TRBV10-3 to TRBJ2-7. CDR1 and CDR2 from the germline V gene are ENHRY and SYGVKD. The CDR3 sequence is 14 residues long. CDR3 sequence: CAISEGLHLYEQYF.

V and J are TRBV11-2 and TRBJ2-5; the TCRdb call, TRBD2, lacks DNA for checking. The CDR3 is 13 residues long. Germline V CDR1 and CDR2: SGHAT, FQNNGV. CDR3 residues: CAGRDYQGGTQYF.

This chain links TRBV4-1 with TRBJ2-1; TCRdb proposes TRBD1, but this gene call is untestable without DNA. This CDR3 contains 14 residues. Germline values: CDR1 MGHRA, CDR2 YSYEKL. The CDR3: CASSQLGQGLEQFF.

The V and J genes are TRBV27 and TRBJ2-7; checking the TCRdb D call of TRBD1 is not possible without DNA. The CDR3 totals 13 residues. The germline V gene encodes CDR1 MNHEY and CDR2 SMNVEV (reference sequence). The chain's CDR3 is CASSSHDRVEQYF.